The T cell receptor beta chain under discussion was sequenced for a study of blood T cells in healthy people across ages. With a J-beta primer mix and a sample-barcoded 5' primer, a second PCR ran roughly 6 to 11 cycles. One entry per CDR3 protein, called by TCRdb with MiXCR from the 5' RACE reads. The table records over 1,500,000 distinct CDR3 sequences, 49% of them present only once. Germline V lookup: CDR1 MDHEN, CDR2 SYDVKM. Trimming took off 5 bases at V and 5 bases at J, with 9 bases between the two ends. The CDR3 extends over 12 amino acids. In this sample, this clonotype turned up a few times.

The source material was blood. This clonotype originated in a woman aged 40-49 years in good health. This chain links TRBV28 with TRBJ1-2; D is ambiguous. The CDR3 is CASSPTVYGYTF. In nucleotides, the CDR3 is TGTGCCAGCAGTCCCACAGTATATGGCTACACCTTC.